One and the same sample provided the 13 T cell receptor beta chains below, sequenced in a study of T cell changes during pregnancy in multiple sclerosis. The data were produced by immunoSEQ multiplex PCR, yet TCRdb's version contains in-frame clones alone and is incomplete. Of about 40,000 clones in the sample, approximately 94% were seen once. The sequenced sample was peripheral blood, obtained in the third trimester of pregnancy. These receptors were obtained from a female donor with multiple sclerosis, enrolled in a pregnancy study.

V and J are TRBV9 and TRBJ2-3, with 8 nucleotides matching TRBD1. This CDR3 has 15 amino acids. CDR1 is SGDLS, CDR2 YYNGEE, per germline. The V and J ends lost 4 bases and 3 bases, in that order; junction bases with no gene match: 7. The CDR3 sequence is CASSRGQGATDTQYF. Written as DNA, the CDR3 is TGTGCCAGCAGCCGAGGACAGGGTGCGACAGATACGCAGTATTTT.

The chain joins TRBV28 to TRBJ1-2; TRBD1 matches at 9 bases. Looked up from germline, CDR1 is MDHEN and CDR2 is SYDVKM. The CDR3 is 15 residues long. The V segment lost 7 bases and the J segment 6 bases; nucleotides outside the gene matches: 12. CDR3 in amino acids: CASTVGDRVRDGYTF. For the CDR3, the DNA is TGTGCCAGCACGGTGGGGGACAGGGTCAGAGATGGCTACACCTTC.

The CDR3 nucleotides are TGCGCCAGCAGCCCCGACAGGACCCTAGCCAAAAACATTCAGTACTTC. The encoded protein is CASSPDRTLAKNIQYF. The genes are TRBV5-1 and TRBJ2-4; D is possibly TRBD1 (6 bases). The CDR3 runs 16 residues. The germline gives CDR1 SGHRS, CDR2 YFSETQ. V was clipped by 4 bases and J by 0 bases, with 14 bases between them. Supplemented by reference TRBV5-1 and TRBJ2-4, the full variable domain reads KAGVTQTPRYLIKTRGQQVTLSCSPISGHRSVSWYQQTPGQGLQFLFEYFSETQRNKGNFPGRFSGRQFSNSRSEMNVSTLELGDSALYLCASSPDRTLAKNIQYFGAGTRLSVL.

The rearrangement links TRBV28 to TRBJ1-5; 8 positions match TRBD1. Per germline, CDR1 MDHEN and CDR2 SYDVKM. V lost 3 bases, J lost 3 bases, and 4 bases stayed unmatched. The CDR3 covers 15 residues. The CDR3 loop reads CASSFQGATNQPQHF. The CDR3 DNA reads TGTGCCAGCAGTTTTCAGGGGGCGACCAATCAGCCCCAGCATTTT.

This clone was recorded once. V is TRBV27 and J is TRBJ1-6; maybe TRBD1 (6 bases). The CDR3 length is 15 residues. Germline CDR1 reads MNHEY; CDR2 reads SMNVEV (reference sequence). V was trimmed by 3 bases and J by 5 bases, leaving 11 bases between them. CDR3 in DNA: TGTGCCAGCAGTTTCGCCGGGACAAATAATTCACCCCTCCACTTT. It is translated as CASSFAGTNNSPLHF.

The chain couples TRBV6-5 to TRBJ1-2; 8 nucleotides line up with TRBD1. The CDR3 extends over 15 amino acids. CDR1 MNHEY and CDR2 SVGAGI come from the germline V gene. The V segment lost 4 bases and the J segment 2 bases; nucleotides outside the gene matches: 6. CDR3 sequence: CASSSDRVGNYGYTF. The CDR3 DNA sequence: TGTGCCAGCAGTTCGGACAGGGTGGGAAACTATGGCTACACCTTC.

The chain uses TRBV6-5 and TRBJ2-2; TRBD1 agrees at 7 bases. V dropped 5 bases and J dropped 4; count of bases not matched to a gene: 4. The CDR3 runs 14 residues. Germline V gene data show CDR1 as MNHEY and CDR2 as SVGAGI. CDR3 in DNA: TGTGCCAGCAGTCATGACAGGGCCACCGGGGAGCTGTTTTTT. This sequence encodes CASSHDRATGELFF.

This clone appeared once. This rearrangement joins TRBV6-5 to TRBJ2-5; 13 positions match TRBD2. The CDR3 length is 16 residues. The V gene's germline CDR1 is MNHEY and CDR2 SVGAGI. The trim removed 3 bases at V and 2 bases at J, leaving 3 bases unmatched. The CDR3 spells CASSYATSGGQETQYF. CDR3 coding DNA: TGTGCCAGCAGTTATGCGACTAGCGGGGGGCAAGAGACCCAGTACTTC.

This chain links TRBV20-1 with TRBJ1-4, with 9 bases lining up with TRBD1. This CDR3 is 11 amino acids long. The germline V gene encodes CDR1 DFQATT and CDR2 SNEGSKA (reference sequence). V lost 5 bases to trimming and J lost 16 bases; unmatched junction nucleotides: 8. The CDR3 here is CSAPRDRESFF. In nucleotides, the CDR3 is TGCAGTGCTCCCCGGGACAGGGAGTCGTTTTTT.

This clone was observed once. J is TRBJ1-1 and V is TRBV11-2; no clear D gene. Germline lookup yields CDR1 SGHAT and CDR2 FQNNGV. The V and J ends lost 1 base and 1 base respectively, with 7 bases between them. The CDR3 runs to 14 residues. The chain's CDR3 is CASSLVGQNTEAFF. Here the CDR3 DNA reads TGTGCCAGCAGCTTAGTTGGGCAGAACACTGAAGCTTTCTTT.

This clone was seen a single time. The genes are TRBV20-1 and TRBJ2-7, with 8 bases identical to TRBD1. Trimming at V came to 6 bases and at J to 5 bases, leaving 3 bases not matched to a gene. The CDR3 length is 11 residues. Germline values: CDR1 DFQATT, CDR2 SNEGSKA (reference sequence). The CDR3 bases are TGCAGTGCACGGACAGGGAACGAGCAGTACTTC. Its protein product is CSARTGNEQYF.

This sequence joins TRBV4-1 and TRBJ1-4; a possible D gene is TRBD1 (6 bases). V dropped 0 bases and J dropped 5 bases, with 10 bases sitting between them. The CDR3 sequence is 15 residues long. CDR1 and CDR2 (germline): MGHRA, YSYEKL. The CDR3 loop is CASSQDGTLNEKLFF. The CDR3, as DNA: TGCGCCAGCAGCCAAGATGGGACACTGAATGAAAAACTGTTTTTT.

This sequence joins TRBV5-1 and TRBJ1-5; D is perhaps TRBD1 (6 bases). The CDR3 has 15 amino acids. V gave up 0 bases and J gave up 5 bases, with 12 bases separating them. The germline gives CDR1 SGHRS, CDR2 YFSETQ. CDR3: CASSLGVSGDQPQHF. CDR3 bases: TGCGCCAGCAGCTTGGGGGTGTCAGGGGATCAGCCCCAGCATTTT.